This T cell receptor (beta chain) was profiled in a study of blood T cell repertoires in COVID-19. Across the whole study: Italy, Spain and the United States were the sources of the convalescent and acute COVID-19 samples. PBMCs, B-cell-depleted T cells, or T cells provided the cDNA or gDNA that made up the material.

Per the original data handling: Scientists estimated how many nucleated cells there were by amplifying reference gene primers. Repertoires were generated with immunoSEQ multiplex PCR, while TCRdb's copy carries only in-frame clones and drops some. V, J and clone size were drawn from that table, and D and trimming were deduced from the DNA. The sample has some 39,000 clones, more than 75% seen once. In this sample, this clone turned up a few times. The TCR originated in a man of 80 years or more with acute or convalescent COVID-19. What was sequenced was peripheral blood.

The CDR3 loop is CASSRDSSTNEKLFF. The DNA of the CDR3 is TGTGCCAGCAGTCGGGACAGCTCAACTAATGAAAAACTGTTTTTT. This chain connects TRBV28 to TRBJ1-4; 7 bases are a match to TRBD1. This CDR3 spans 15 amino acids. Germline CDR1 reads MDHEN; CDR2 reads SYDVKM. The J segment lost 0 bases and the V segment lost 5 bases, leaving 3 bases of the junction unmatched.